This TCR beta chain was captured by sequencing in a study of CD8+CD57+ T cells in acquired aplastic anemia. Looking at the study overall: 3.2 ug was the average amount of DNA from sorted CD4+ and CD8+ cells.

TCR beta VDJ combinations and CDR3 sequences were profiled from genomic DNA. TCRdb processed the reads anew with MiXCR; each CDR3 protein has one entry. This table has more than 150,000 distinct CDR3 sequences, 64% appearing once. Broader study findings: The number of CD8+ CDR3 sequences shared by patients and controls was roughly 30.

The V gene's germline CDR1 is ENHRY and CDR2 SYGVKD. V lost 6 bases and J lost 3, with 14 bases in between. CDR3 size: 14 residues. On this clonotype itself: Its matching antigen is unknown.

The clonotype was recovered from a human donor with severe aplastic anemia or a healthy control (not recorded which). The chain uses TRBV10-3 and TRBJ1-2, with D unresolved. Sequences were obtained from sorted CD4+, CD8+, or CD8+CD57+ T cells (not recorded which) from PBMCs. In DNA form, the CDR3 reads TGTGCCATCAGGAGTGGGTCGGATTACTATGGCTACACCTTC. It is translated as CAIRSGSDYYGYTF.